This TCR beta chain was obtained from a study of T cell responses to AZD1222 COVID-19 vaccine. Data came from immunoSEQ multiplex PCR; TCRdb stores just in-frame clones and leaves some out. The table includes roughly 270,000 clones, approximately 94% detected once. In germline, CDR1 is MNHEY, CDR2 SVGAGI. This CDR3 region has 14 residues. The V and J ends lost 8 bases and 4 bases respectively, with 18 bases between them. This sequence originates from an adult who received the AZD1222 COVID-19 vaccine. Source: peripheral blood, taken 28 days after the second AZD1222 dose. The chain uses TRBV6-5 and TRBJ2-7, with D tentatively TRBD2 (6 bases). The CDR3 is CASRRASGQYEQYF. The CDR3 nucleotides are TGTGCCAGCCGACGAGCGAGCGGGCAATACGAGCAGTACTTC.